The entry below describes one T cell receptor beta chain. Its antigen is unidentified. The sample comes from a study of T cell responses to AZD1222 COVID-19 vaccine. About the research overall: Recipients boosted at about 4 weeks or about 12 weeks are pooled. Study findings and constraints: Clonal diversity may have been underestimated in mostly white British donors. Only a handful of AZD1222 recipients tested seropositive at baseline. Spike regions recognized by vaccine-associated CD4 TCRs spanned the protein, led by 160-218 and 743-854.

The CDR3 extends over 15 amino acids. V dropped 5 bases and J dropped 8; count of bases not matched to a gene: 11. Germline V CDR1 and CDR2: SGHTA, FQGNSA. Libraries were prepared by immunoSEQ multiplex PCR; TCRdb keeps only in-frame clonotypes and omits some of them. The repertoire consists of just under 100,000 clones, with nearly 90% occurring once and the leading ten covering over 2.5%. The rearrangement links TRBV7-2 to TRBJ1-4, with 7 bases fitting TRBD1. The sample consisted of peripheral blood, taken on day 0 of AZD1222 vaccination. The receptor was derived from an adult in good health. CDR3 sequence (DNA): TGTGCCAGCAGCCTTTATGAGGGGGCAAGGGAAAAACTGTTTTTT. Translating it yields CASSLYEGAREKLFF.